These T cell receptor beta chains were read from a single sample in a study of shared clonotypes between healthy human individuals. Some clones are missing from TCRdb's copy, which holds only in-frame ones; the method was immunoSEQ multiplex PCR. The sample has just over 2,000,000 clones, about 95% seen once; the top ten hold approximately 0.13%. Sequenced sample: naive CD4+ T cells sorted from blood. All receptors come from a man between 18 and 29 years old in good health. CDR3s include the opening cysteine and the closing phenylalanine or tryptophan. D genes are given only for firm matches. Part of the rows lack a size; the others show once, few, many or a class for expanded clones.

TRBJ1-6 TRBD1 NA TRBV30 CAWSVQGAPLHF TGTGCCTGGAGTGTACAGGGGGCACCCCTCCACTTT
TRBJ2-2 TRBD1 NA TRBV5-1 CASSPGKGQGYTGELFF TGCGCCAGCAGCCCTGGGAAGGGACAGGGCTACACCGGGGAGCTGTTTTTT
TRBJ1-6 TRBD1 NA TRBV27 CASSSRQGAHNSPLHF TGTGCCAGCAGTTCTAGACAGGGGGCGCATAATTCACCCCTCCACTTT
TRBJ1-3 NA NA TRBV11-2 CASSSFSGNTIYF TGTGCCAGCAGCTCCTTCTCTGGAAACACCATATATTTT
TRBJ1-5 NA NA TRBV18 CASSSQGTGQPQHF TGTGCCAGCTCATCACAGGGTACGGGACAGCCCCAGCATTTT
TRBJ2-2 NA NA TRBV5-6 CASVEFGTGELFF TGTGCCAGCGTAGAATTTGGCACCGGGGAGCTGTTTTTT
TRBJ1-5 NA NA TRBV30 CAWSGPGPSNQPQHF TGTGCCTGGAGCGGCCCGGGACCCAGCAATCAGCCCCAGCATTTT
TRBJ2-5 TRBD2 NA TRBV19 CASSIAGTSGTRETQYF TGTGCCAGTAGTATAGCCGGGACTAGCGGGACGCGGGAGACCCAGTACTTC
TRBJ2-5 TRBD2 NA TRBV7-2 CASSLGPSGGQETQYF TGTGCCAGCAGCTTAGGGCCCTCGGGGGGACAAGAGACCCAGTACTTC
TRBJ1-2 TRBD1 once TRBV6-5 CASGLPEQGNYGYTF TGTGCCAGCGGACTTCCTGAACAGGGGAACTATGGCTACACCTTC
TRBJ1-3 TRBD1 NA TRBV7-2 CASSGQGASGNTIYF TGTGCCAGCAGTGGACAGGGGGCTTCTGGAAACACCATATATTTT
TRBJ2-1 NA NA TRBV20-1 CSASLSEQFF TGCAGTGCTAGTCTAAGTGAGCAGTTCTTC
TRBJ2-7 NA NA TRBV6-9 CASSPIYEQYF TGTGCCAGCAGCCCTATCTACGAGCAGTACTTC
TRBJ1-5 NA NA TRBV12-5 CASGLVEFGTGSNQPQHF TGTGCTAGTGGTTTGGTAGAGTTCGGGACGGGGAGCAATCAGCCCCAGCATTTT
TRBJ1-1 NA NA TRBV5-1 CASSLATTTTEAFF TGCGCCAGCAGCTTGGCTACGACAACCACTGAAGCTTTCTTT
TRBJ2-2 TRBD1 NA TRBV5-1 CASSLAEGTATGELFF TGCGCCAGCAGCTTGGCGGAAGGGACAGCCACCGGGGAGCTGTTTTTT
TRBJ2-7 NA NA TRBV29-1 CSVRGLLSYEQYF TGCAGCGTTCGGGGACTTCTTTCCTACGAGCAGTACTTC
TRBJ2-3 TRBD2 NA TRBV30 CAWSRGLAGFRFNTDTQYF TGTGCCTGGAGTAGGGGACTAGCGGGATTCCGTTTTAACACAGATACGCAGTATTTT
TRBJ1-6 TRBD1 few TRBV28 CASHPPDRDNSPLHF TGTGCCAGCCACCCTCCGGACAGGGATAATTCACCCCTCCACTTT
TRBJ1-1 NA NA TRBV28 CASSLPYVGNTEAFF TGTGCCAGCAGTTTACCCTACGTTGGGAACACTGAAGCTTTCTTT
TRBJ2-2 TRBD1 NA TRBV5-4 CASGRGQDTGELFF TGTGCCAGCGGCAGGGGGCAGGACACCGGGGAGCTGTTTTTT
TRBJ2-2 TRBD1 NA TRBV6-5 CASSYQTGTNTGELFF TGTGCCAGCAGTTACCAGACAGGGACGAACACCGGGGAGCTGTTTTTT
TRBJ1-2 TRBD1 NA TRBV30 CAWALDRDGGYTF TGTGCCTGGGCCCTGGACAGGGATGGAGGCTACACCTTC
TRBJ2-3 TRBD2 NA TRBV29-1 CSVGGLGLAGDTQYF TGCAGCGTTGGAGGGTTAGGCCTAGCGGGGGATACGCAGTATTTT
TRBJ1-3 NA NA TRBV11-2 CASSLRGGNTIYF TGTGCCAGCAGCTTGCGGGGTGGAAACACCATATATTTT
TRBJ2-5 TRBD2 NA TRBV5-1 CASSSTGTSSLQYF TGCGCCAGCAGCTCCACCGGGACTAGCTCTCTCCAGTACTTC
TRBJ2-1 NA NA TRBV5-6 CASSAWGAYNEQFF TGTGCCAGCAGCGCGTGGGGGGCTTACAATGAGCAGTTCTTC
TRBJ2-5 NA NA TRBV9 CASSLSADWETQYF TGTGCCAGCAGCCTCTCGGCGGATTGGGAGACCCAGTACTTC
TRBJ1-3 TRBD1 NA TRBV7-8 CASSLRMGQGAHFGNTIYF TGTGCCAGCAGCCTCAGAATGGGACAGGGGGCGCATTTTGGAAACACCATATATTTT
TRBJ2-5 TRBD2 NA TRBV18 CASSHFSGGKETQYF TGTGCCAGCTCACACTTTAGCGGGGGTAAAGAGACCCAGTACTTC
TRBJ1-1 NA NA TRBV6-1 CASSEDVGGLNTEAFF TGTGCCAGCAGTGAAGACGTGGGAGGGTTGAACACTGAAGCTTTCTTT
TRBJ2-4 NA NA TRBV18 CASSPPGHLNIQYF TGTGCCAGCTCACCACCGGGACATTTAAACATTCAGTACTTC
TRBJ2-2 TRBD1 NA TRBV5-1 CASSSSPAGGADTGELFF TGCGCCAGCAGTTCCTCCCCCGCAGGGGGCGCCGACACCGGGGAGCTGTTTTTT
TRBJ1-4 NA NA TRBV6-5 CASSYQGGEKLFF TGTGCCAGCAGTTACCAGGGTGGCGAAAAACTGTTTTTT
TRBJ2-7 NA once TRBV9 CASSVGRALYEQYF TGTGCCAGCAGCGTAGGCAGGGCGTTATACGAGCAGTACTTC
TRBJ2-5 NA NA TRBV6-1 CASTGSPAVQETQYF TGTGCCAGCACCGGGAGCCCGGCGGTCCAAGAGACCCAGTACTTC
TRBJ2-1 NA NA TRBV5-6 CASSLNNEQFF TGTGCCAGCAGCCTCAACAATGAGCAGTTCTTC
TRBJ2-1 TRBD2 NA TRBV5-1 CASSKDGLAGVGEQFF TGCGCCAGCAGCAAAGACGGCCTAGCGGGAGTAGGTGAGCAGTTCTTC
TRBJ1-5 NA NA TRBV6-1 CASRQGEQPQHF TGTGCCAGCAGGCAGGGAGAGCAGCCCCAGCATTTT
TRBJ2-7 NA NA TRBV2 CASNEQDQGPYEQYF TGTGCCAGCAACGAACAGGATCAGGGCCCCTACGAGCAGTACTTC
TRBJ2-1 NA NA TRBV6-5 CASSYSGLQNNEQFF TGTGCCAGCAGTTACTCCGGACTCCAAAACAATGAGCAGTTCTTC
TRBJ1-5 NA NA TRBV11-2 CASSLDGTGSSQPQHF TGTGCCAGCAGCTTAGATGGAACAGGATCTAGCCAGCCCCAGCATTTT